A single sample gave rise to the 27 T cell receptor beta chains below, sequenced in a study of blood T cell repertoires in COVID-19. Produced via immunoSEQ multiplex PCR; TCRdb's table is partial and in-frame only. The table includes 200,000 to 250,000 clones, roughly 88% detected once. The sequencing input was PBMCs or T cells enriched from blood (not recorded which). All receptors come from a woman aged 25 to 39 who had been exposed to COVID-19.

V usage is TRBV7-8 and J usage is TRBJ2-7; the D gene is possibly TRBD2 (6 bases). This CDR3 region has 15 residues. Germline values: CDR1 SGHVS, CDR2 FQNEAQ. V was trimmed by 3 bases and J by 0 bases, leaving 12 bases between them. The CDR3 DNA follows: TGTGCCAGCAGCTTTAGCGGTCGGAGCTCCTACGAGCAGTACTTC. It codes for CASSFSGRSSYEQYF.

The chain is built from TRBV10-3 and TRBJ2-5; 15 bases are shared with TRBD2. Germline CDR1 reads ENHRY; CDR2 reads SYGVKD. J gave up 4 bases and V 3 bases, and 6 bases lay outside the gene matches. The CDR3 is made up of 17 amino acids. The CDR3 DNA is TGTGCCATCAGTGACAACGTGGGACTAGCGGGAGGAGAGACCCAGTACTTC. It encodes CAISDNVGLAGGETQYF.

The DNA of the CDR3 is TGCGCCAGCAGCTTGGTAGCGGCTAGCACAGATACGCAGTATTTT. Its protein product is CASSLVAASTDTQYF. This chain joins TRBV5-1 and TRBJ2-3; D possibly corresponds to TRBD2 (6 bases). CDR3 length: 15 residues. Per the germline V gene, CDR1 is SGHRS and CDR2 is YFSETQ. V lost 0 bases and J lost 0, with 8 bases in between.

The rearrangement links TRBV5-5 to TRBJ2-4, with D perhaps matching TRBD1 (6 bases). CDR3 length: 12 amino acids. Trimming removed 4 bases at V and 6 bases at J, with 8 bases between. In germline, CDR1 is SGHKS, CDR2 YYEKEE (reference sequence). In DNA form, the CDR3 reads TGTGCCAGCAGCGCGGACAGAAACATTCAGTACTTC. Translated, it gives CASSADRNIQYF.

V is TRBV10-3 and J is TRBJ2-3, with TRBD1 identical over 7 bases. CDR1 is ENHRY and CDR2 is SYGVKD in the germline V gene. The CDR3 runs to 15 residues. The V segment lost 2 bases and the J segment 1 base; nucleotides outside the gene matches: 3. The CDR3 region is CAISEEGAGTDTQYF. In nucleotides, the CDR3 is TGTGCCATCAGTGAGGAGGGGGCCGGCACAGATACGCAGTATTTT.

The chain joins TRBV24-1 to TRBJ2-3; D might be TRBD1 (6 bases). This CDR3 has 13 residues. CDR1 and CDR2 from the germline V gene are KGHDR and SFDVKD. Trimming removed 7 bases at V and 2 bases at J, with 9 bases between. CDR3 sequence: CATRDSITDTQYF. CDR3 DNA sequence: TGTGCCACCAGGGACAGTATCACAGATACGCAGTATTTT.

The count of this clone is one. The CDR3 DNA reads TGTGCCAGCGGGGGCGGAATCTACAATGAGCAGTTCTTC. Translating it yields CASGGGIYNEQFF. The genes are TRBV27 and TRBJ2-1; D possibly corresponds to TRBD1 (6 bases). V dropped 8 bases and J dropped 3 bases, with 11 bases sitting between them. Looked up from germline, CDR1 is MNHEY and CDR2 is SMNVEV (reference sequence). The CDR3 consists of 13 residues.

A single count supports this clone. The V call is TRBV6-2 or TRBV6-3, the J call TRBJ2-5; D is unclear. Germline loops: CDR1 MNHEY, CDR2 SVGEGT. V was trimmed by 0 bases and J by 1 base, leaving 6 bases between them. The CDR3 is made up of 14 amino acids. The CDR3 loop is CASSYSARQETQYF. CDR3 DNA: TGTGCCAGCAGTTACTCGGCCCGCCAAGAGACCCAGTACTTC.

The chain employs TRBV7-9 and TRBJ1-2; possibly TRBD1 for D (6 bases). The CDR3 is made up of 15 amino acids. Germline values: CDR1 SEHNR, CDR2 FQNEAQ (reference sequence). V shed 5 bases and J shed 8 bases, with 21 bases lying between them. CDR3 amino acids: CASSNPGVSYWGYTF. CDR3 nucleotides: TGTGCCAGCAGCAACCCAGGGGTTTCGTATTGGGGCTACACCTTC.

This chain uses TRBV7-8 with TRBJ1-2; possibly TRBD1 for D (6 bases). This CDR3 region has 14 residues. V dropped 1 base and J dropped 8 bases, with 14 bases sitting between them. In germline, CDR1 is SGHVS, CDR2 FQNEAQ. The CDR3 sequence is CASSLVGGRGGYTF. Here the CDR3 DNA reads TGTGCCAGCAGCTTAGTAGGGGGTAGGGGCGGCTACACCTTC.

CDR3 DNA sequence: TGTGCCAGCAGCCCCCAGGGGAATTCGAACACTGAAGCTTTCTTT. This encodes CASSPQGNSNTEAFF. V usage is TRBV7-2 and J usage is TRBJ1-1, with TRBD1 as a possible D gene (6 bases). The CDR3 totals 15 residues. The V end was cut by 5 bases, the J end by 1 base, with 14 bases between. Germline CDR1 is SGHTA and CDR2 is FQGNSA. Drawing the rest from reference TRBV7-2 and TRBJ1-1, the complete variable domain is GAGVSQSPSNKVTEKGKDVELRCDPISGHTALYWYRQSLGQGLEFLIYFQGNSAPDKSGLPSDRFSAERTGGSVSTLTIQRTQQEDSAVYLCASSPQGNSNTEAFFGQGTRLTVV.

The chain has TRBV2 and TRBJ2-1; 15 positions agree with TRBD2. Germline lookup yields CDR1 SNHLY and CDR2 FYNNEI. This CDR3 region has 15 residues. V shed 6 bases and J 8 bases; nucleotides not matched to a gene: 5. The chain's CDR3 is CASRAGLAGGDEQFF. CDR3 bases: TGTGCCAGCAGAGCTGGACTAGCGGGAGGGGATGAGCAGTTCTTC.

The V gene is TRBV30, the J gene TRBJ1-6, with D uncertain. The CDR3 has 12 residues. The germline gives CDR1 GTSNPN, CDR2 SVGIG (reference sequence). Trimming removed 0 bases from V and 9 bases from J, with 6 bases in between. The CDR3 spells CAWSVPRSPLHF. DNA of the CDR3: TGTGCCTGGAGTGTCCCCCGTTCACCCCTCCACTTT.

This clone was observed a single time. This sequence joins TRBV4-1 and TRBJ2-7, with TRBD1 identical over 11 bases. CDR3 length: 16 amino acids. Losses at the gene ends were 5 bases for V and 3 bases for J; bases not matched to a gene: 9. Germline values: CDR1 MGHRA, CDR2 YSYEKL. CDR3 in DNA: TGCGCCAGCAGCACCCCCCCCGGGACAGGGGGCTACGAGCAGTACTTC. Its translation: CASSTPPGTGGYEQYF.

J is TRBJ1-5 and V is TRBV9, with TRBD1 matching over 7 bases. CDR3 size: 14 residues. The J segment lost 5 bases and the V segment lost 3 bases, leaving 5 bases of the junction unmatched. The germline V gene encodes CDR1 SGDLS and CDR2 YYNGEE. The CDR3 region is CASSETGADQPQHF. The CDR3 nucleotides read TGTGCCAGCAGCGAAACAGGGGCCGATCAGCCCCAGCATTTT.

V gene TRBV12-3 or TRBV12-4 combines with J gene TRBJ1-2; TRBD1 aligns across 7 bases. The CDR3 loop spans 13 amino acids. Trimming removed 5 bases from V and 5 bases from J; junction bases left unmatched: 5. CDR3 coding DNA: TGTGCCAGCAGTCCACTCAGGGGGTATGGCTACACCTTC. It yields the protein CASSPLRGYGYTF.

This chain links TRBV19 with TRBJ1-1; 8 nucleotides line up with TRBD1. CDR1 LNHDA and CDR2 SQIVND come from the germline V gene (reference sequence). V shed 4 bases, J shed 3 bases, and the junction held 1 base outside the gene matches. This CDR3 region has 13 residues. The CDR3: CASSNRGYTEAFF. Here the CDR3 DNA reads TGTGCCAGTAGTAACAGGGGGTACACTGAAGCTTTCTTT.

This sequence joins TRBV7-2 and TRBJ1-5, with D possibly being TRBD1 (6 bases). Germline-derived CDR1 and CDR2 are SGHTA and FQGNSA. The CDR3 is 16 amino acids. V lost 5 bases to trimming and J lost 4 bases, with 18 bases between them. Written as DNA, the CDR3 is TGTGCCAGCAGCCAACGTTTATCGACAGGTAATCAGCCCCAGCATTTT. It translates to CASSQRLSTGNQPQHF. Combining the CDR3 with reference TRBV7-2 and TRBJ1-5 gives the whole variable domain GAGVSQSPSNKVTEKGKDVELRCDPISGHTALYWYRQSLGQGLEFLIYFQGNSAPDKSGLPSDRFSAERTGGSVSTLTIQRTQQEDSAVYLCASSQRLSTGNQPQHFGDGTRLSIL.

The V gene is TRBV7-8, the J gene TRBJ2-1; D perhaps matches TRBD2 (5 bases). The germline V and J ends were trimmed by 3 bases and 6 bases, with 18 bases remaining between them. The CDR3 runs to 16 residues. The germline gives CDR1 SGHVS, CDR2 FQNEAQ. Written as DNA, the CDR3 is TGTGCCAGCAGCTTCCATACCGGACTGAAGGGCAATGAGCAGTTCTTC. Protein sequence: CASSFHTGLKGNEQFF.

The chain is built from TRBV5-1 and TRBJ1-2; a weak D match, TRBD1 (6 bases). Germline V gives CDR1 SGHRS, CDR2 YFSETQ. This CDR3 comprises 15 residues. Trimming left V 0 bases short and J 6 bases short, with 15 bases between. CDR3 loop: CASSLELQGRDGYTF. In DNA, the CDR3 is TGCGCCAGCAGCTTGGAATTACAGGGAAGGGATGGCTACACCTTC. Using reference TRBV5-1 and TRBJ1-2 for the parts outside the CDR3, the full variable domain is KAGVTQTPRYLIKTRGQQVTLSCSPISGHRSVSWYQQTPGQGLQFLFEYFSETQRNKGNFPGRFSGRQFSNSRSEMNVSTLELGDSALYLCASSLELQGRDGYTFGSGTRLTVV.

There are a few counts of this clone. V gene TRBV30 combines with J gene TRBJ1-1, with D uncertain. Trimming removed 5 bases at V and 4 bases at J, with 14 bases between. CDR1 and CDR2 from the germline V gene are GTSNPN and SVGIG (reference sequence). CDR3 length: 13 amino acids. CDR3 sequence: CAWARRASTEAFF. Written as DNA, the CDR3 is TGTGCCTGGGCTCGGAGGGCATCCACTGAAGCTTTCTTT.

This chain joins TRBV5-5 and TRBJ1-2; tentatively, D is TRBD1 (6 bases). The CDR3 is made up of 14 amino acids. The ends were cut back, 1 base at V and 7 bases at J, with 14 bases in the middle. Germline V gives CDR1 SGHKS, CDR2 YYEKEE (reference sequence). CDR3 residues: CASSLRAGAGGYTF. CDR3 coding DNA: TGTGCCAGCAGCTTGCGGGCAGGGGCGGGTGGCTACACCTTC.

The rearrangement uses TRBV6-4 and TRBJ2-2; 13 nucleotides agree with TRBD2. V dropped 3 bases and J dropped 5; count of bases not matched to a gene: 6. The germline CDR1 and CDR2 sequences are MRHNA and SNTAGT. This CDR3 contains 17 residues. CDR3 DNA: TGTGCCAGCAGTGAACTAGCGGGAGGGCCGTTAACCGGGGAGCTGTTTTTT. Amino acids: CASSELAGGPLTGELFF.

The V call is TRBV3-1 (or the pseudogene TRBV3-2), the J call TRBJ2-2; tentatively, D is TRBD1 (5 bases). This CDR3 contains 15 residues. CDR1 and CDR2 (germline): LGHDT, YNNKEL (reference sequence). Between the trimmed V and J ends, which lost 3 bases and 1 base, there was a span of 9 bases. For the CDR3, the DNA is TGTGCCAGCAGCCAGGGGCAAGGGAACACCGGGGAGCTGTTTTTT. Residues: CASSQGQGNTGELFF.

The V call is TRBV19, the J call TRBJ2-1; D gene ambiguous. This CDR3 has 13 amino acids. The V end was cut by 8 bases, the J end by 5 bases, with 13 bases between. The germline V gene encodes CDR1 LNHDA and CDR2 SQIVND (reference sequence). This chain's CDR3 is CASGSAGNNEQFF. CDR3 coding DNA: TGTGCCAGTGGCAGCGCTGGAAACAATGAGCAGTTCTTC.

This clone was seen only a few times. The chain links TRBV28 to TRBJ1-6, with 7 positions matching TRBD1. Germline CDR1 is MDHEN and CDR2 is SYDVKM. The CDR3 length is 14 residues. J gave up 10 bases and V 6 bases, and 9 bases lay outside the gene matches. CDR3 sequence (DNA): TGTGCCAGCAGCTTGACAGGGAGAGACTCACCCCTCCACTTT. Amino acid sequence: CASSLTGRDSPLHF.

This chain links TRBV7-2 with TRBJ2-7, with TRBD1 matching over 9 bases. The CDR3 length is 14 residues. CDR1 is SGHTA, CDR2 FQGNSA, per germline. Losses at the gene ends were 1 base for V and 4 bases for J; bases not matched to a gene: 2. The CDR3 is CASSLGTGVYEQYF. CDR3 DNA sequence: TGTGCCAGCAGCTTAGGGACAGGGGTATACGAGCAGTACTTC.